This TCR beta chain was obtained from a study of OX40 agonist ivuxolimab in advanced cancers. About the study as a whole: Ivuxolimab was an agonistic, fully human IgG2 monoclonal antibody directed against OX40 (CD134), a costimulatory receptor. Intravenous ivuxolimab was administered to patients every 2 weeks at six dose levels: 0.01, 0.1, 0.3, 1.5, 3 and 10 mg/kg. Prior anti-PD-1, anti-PD-L1 or anti-CTLA-4 therapy was permitted, and 35% to 40% of dose-escalation patients had received checkpoint inhibitors. Partial responses occurred in three dose-escalation patients: two with cutaneous melanoma and one with hepatocellular carcinoma. In the dose-escalation cohort, roughly 82% of patients were male, and the mean age was roughly 60 years with a range of roughly 23 to 90. The paper describes the monotherapy dose-escalation part (N = 52 patients) of the phase I trial of ivuxolimab. Among the 52 dose-escalation patients, around 19 had hepatocellular carcinoma, approximately 15 melanoma, 9 renal cell carcinoma and 9 head and neck cancer. Peripheral TCRbeta sequencing was intended to test whether TCR sequence diversity was altered and clonal T-cell expansion was caused by ivuxolimab.

Summary of the overall study and its limitations: After ivuxolimab, CD8+ T cells had more expanded clones than CD4+ T cells on average. Low levels of normalized T-cell clonal expansion were also seen in some patients who did not respond. The antigen specificity of the clonally expanded peripheral T cells was not determined. At doses from 0.1 to 3.0 mg/kg, clonal expansion was seen in both CD4+ and CD8+ blood T cells between baseline and week 6. In the 0.1-3.0 mg/kg groups, partial responders were among the patients with the lowest normalized peripheral clonal expansion, particularly in CD8+ T cells.

The trial excluded patients who had a history of autoimmune disease or were on systemic immunosuppression. In every dose cohort, peripheral blood was drawn for TCR sequencing at baseline, cycle 4 day 1, and cycle 7 day 1. Samples came from an open-label, multicenter, first-in-human phase I dose-escalation trial of ivuxolimab. The trial enrolled adults with locally advanced or metastatic head and neck squamous cell, hepatocellular, melanoma or renal cell carcinoma. Before TCR sequencing, CD4+ T cells and CD8+ T cells were sorted from peripheral blood as separate populations. Reading the germline V gene gives CDR1 MDHEN and CDR2 SYDVKM. The CDR3 runs 15 residues from the cysteine to the phenylalanine. Only the CDR3 DNA stays, 45 bases, in frame from base 1. Clipping removes 7 bases from V and 8 bases from J, with 14 as the unmatched junction base count. To sequence the TCRbeta CDR3 region, genomic DNA was isolated from the sorted cells. The immunoSEQ Assay was used to sequence the TCRbeta CDR3 regions. TCRdb stores this immuneACCESS table with in-frame sequences only. Part of the clones is absent; in the studies checked, under half of the shortfall reflects unresolved V genes, and no reason is known for the rest. Here the sample has 73,000 or so clones; approximately 85% occur a single time. About 0.41% of the sample belongs to the ten largest clones.

Concerning this clone itself: It lacks a known antigen. No quality values exist for individual bases; no much larger clone is one base distant.

The rearrangement combines TRBV28 with TRBJ2-1; TRBD2 lines up with 7 middle nucleotides. Sequenced here: CD4+ or CD8+ T cells sorted from blood, sampled in a trial of the OX40 agonist ivuxolimab. The TCR originated in an adult with an advanced solid tumor such as melanoma, head and neck, liver or kidney cancer. The CDR3 region reads CASTSRLAPGHEQFF. Read as DNA, the sequence is TGTGCCAGCACCTCGCGACTAGCCCCCGGGCATGAGCAGTTCTTC. Extended through the reference TRBV28 and TRBJ2-1 proteins, this CDR3 yields the full variable domain: DVKVTQSSRYLVKRTGEKVFLECVQDMDHENMFWYRQDPGLGLRLIYFSYDVKMKEKGDIPEGYSVSREKKERFSLILESASTNQTSMYLCASTSRLAPGHEQFFGPGTRLTVL.